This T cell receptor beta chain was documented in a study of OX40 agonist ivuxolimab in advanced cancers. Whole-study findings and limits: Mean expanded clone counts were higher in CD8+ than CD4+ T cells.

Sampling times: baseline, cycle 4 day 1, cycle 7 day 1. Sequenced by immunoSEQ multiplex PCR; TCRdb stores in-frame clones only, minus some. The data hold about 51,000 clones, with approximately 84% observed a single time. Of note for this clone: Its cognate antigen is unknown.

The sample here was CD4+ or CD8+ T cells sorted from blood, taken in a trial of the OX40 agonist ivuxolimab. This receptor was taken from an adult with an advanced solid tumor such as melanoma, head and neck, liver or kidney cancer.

The CDR3 coding sequence is TGTGCCAGCAGTTACTCGAGGAACAGGGGTGGAAACACCATATATTTT. This translates into CASSYSRNRGGNTIYF. The V call is TRBV6-6, the J call TRBJ1-3; 7 nucleotides line up with TRBD1. Germline V gene lookup returns CDR1 MNHNY and CDR2 SVGAGI (reference sequence). This CDR3 is 16 amino acids long. Unmatched junction bases numbered 5, after V lost 0 bases and J lost 3 bases.